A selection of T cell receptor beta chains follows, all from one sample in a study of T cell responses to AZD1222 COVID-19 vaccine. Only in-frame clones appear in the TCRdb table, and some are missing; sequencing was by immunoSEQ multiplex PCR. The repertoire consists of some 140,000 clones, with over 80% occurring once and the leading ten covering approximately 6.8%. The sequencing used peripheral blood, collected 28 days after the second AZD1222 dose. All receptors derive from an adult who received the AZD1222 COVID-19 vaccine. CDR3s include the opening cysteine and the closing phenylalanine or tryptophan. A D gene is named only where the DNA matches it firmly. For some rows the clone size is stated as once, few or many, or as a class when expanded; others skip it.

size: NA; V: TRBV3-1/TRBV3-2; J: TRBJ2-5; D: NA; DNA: TGTGCCAGCAGCCAAGTGGGGTCGGACTGGGAAGAGACCCAGTACTTC; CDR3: CASSQVGSDWEETQYF
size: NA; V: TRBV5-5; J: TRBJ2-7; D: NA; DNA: TGTGCCAGCACCAGAAGTCACCTAGCCTACGAGCAGTACTTC; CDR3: CASTRSHLAYEQYF
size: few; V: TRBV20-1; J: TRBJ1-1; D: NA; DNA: TGCAGTGCTAGTTACCAGGGCACTGAAGCTTTCTTT; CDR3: CSASYQGTEAFF
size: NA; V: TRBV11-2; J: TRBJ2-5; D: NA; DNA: TGTGCCAGCAGCTTAGGACGGAGGTACCAGCCCGCGGAGACCCAGTACTTC; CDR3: CASSLGRRYQPAETQYF
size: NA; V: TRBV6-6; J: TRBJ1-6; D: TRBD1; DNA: TGTGCCAGCAGTTACCGCCTTTTTCAGGGGGCGATCCACTTT; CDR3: CASSYRLFQGAIHF
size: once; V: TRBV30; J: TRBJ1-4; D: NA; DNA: TGTGCCTGGAGTGAGGGAGGAGGGAGTGAAAAACTGTTTTTT; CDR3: CAWSEGGGSEKLFF
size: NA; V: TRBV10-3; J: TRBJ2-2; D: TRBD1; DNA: TGTGCCATCAGTGAGTCAGGACAGGTGAACACCGGGGAGCTGTTTTTT; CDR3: CAISESGQVNTGELFF
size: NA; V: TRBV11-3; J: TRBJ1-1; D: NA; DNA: TGTGCCAGCAGCTTAATCGCGAACACTGAAGCTTTCTTT; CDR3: CASSLIANTEAFF
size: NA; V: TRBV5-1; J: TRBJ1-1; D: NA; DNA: TGCGCCAGCAGCCGGGACGCGGGGGGTAATAAAAACACTGAAGCTTTCTTT; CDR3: CASSRDAGGNKNTEAFF
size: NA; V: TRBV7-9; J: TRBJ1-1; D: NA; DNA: TGTGCCAGCAGCTGGGATCAGTCCTTTAACACTGAAGCTTTCTTT; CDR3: CASSWDQSFNTEAFF
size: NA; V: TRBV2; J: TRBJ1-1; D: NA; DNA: TGTGCCAGCAGTGCGGGGACCAACACTGAAGCTTTCTTT; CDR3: CASSAGTNTEAFF
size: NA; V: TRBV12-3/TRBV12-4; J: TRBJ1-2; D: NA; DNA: TGTGCCAGCAGCTTCTCCCATATCTATGGCTACACCTTC; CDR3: CASSFSHIYGYTF
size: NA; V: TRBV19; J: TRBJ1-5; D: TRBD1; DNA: TGTGCCAGTAGTAGGGACAGGGACGGTGTGAGTCAGCCCCAGCATTTT; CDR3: CASSRDRDGVSQPQHF
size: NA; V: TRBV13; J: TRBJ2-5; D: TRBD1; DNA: TGTGCCAGCAGCCCCGGGACAGTCCAAGAGACCCAGTACTTC; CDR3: CASSPGTVQETQYF
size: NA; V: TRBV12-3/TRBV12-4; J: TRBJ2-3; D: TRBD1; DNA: TGTGCCAGCAAAGGACAGGGCCCCAGTACGCAGTATTTT; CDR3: CASKGQGPSTQYF
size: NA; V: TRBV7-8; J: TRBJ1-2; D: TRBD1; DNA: TGTGCCAGCAGCCCCCATACGGGGGGGACAGGGCACAACTATGGCTACACCTTC; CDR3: CASSPHTGGTGHNYGYTF
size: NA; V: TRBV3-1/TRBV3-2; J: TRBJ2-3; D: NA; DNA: TGTGCCAGCAGCCAAGATGAGGTGGGGAGGAATACAGATACGCAGTATTTT; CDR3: CASSQDEVGRNTDTQYF
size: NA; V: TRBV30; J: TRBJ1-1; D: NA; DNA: TGTGCCTGGAGTGGGCAGAGGGCTGAAGCTTTCTTT; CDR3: CAWSGQRAEAFF
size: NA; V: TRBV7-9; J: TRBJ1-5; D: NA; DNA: TGTGCCAGCAGCTCGGGGGGACATTCCCCTTATGAGCCCCAGCATTTT; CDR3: CASSSGGHSPYEPQHF
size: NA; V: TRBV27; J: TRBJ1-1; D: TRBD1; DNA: TGTGCCAGCAGTTTCCAGGGGGCCAAACCGAACACTGAAGCTTTCTTT; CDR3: CASSFQGAKPNTEAFF
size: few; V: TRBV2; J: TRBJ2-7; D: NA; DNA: TGTGCCAGCAGTGACTGGCAGCACGATAACGAGCAGTACTTC; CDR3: CASSDWQHDNEQYF
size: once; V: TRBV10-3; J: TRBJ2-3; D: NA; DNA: TGTGCCCTCTCGTTTGGGGGGCGCGCAGATACGCAGTATTTT; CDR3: CALSFGGRADTQYF
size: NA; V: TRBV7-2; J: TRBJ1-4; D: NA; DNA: TGTGCCAGCAGCTTAAACGTGGGGGGGGGACGCGGAAAACTGTTTTTT; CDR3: CASSLNVGGGRGKLFF
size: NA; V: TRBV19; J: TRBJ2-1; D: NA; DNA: TGTGCCAGTAGTATAATGAACAGTGGAACTTTGAAGCAGTTCTTC; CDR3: CASSIMNSGTLKQFF
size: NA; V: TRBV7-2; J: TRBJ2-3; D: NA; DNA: TGTGCCAGCAGCATTGGGGGGTATACGCAGTATTTT; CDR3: CASSIGGYTQYF
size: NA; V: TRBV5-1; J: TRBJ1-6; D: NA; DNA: TGCGCCAGCAGCCTTGCCGGGACCTTAGGAGATTCACCCCTCCACTTT; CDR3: CASSLAGTLGDSPLHF
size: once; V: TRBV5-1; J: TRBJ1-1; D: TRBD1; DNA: TGCGCCAGCAGCTGGGGGGACAGGGAAACTGAAGCTTTCTTT; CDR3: CASSWGDRETEAFF
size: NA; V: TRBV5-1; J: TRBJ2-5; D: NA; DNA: TGCGCCAGCAGCTCACACCAAGAGACCCAGTACTTC; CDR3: CASSSHQETQYF
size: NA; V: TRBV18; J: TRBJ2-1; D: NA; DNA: TGTGCCAGCTCACCCTCGACTCCCACTCACAATGAGCAGTTCTTC; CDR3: CASSPSTPTHNEQFF
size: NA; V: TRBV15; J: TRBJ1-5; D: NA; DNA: TGTGCCACCAGCAGAGATATTTTACAGCCCCAGCATTTT; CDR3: CATSRDILQPQHF
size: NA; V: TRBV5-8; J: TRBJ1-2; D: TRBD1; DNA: TGTGCCAGCAGCTTGAACTCCGGGACAGGGTTTGGCTACACCTTC; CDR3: CASSLNSGTGFGYTF
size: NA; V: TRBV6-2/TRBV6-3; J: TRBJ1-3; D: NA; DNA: TGTGCCAGCAGTTACTTGGCGATCTCACCCTCTGGAAACACCATATATTTT; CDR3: CASSYLAISPSGNTIYF
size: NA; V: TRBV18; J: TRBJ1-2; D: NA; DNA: TGTGCCAGCTCACCACCGTCGATCCACAGCTTAAACGGCTACACCTTC; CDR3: CASSPPSIHSLNGYTF
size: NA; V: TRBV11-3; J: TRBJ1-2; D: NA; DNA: TGTGCCAGCAGCTTAGATCGGGTGGGCCCTGGCTACACCTTC; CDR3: CASSLDRVGPGYTF
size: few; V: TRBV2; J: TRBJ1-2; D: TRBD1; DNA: TGTGCCAGCAGTAAAGCGCAGGGGGCAAAGTATGGCTACACCTTC; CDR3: CASSKAQGAKYGYTF
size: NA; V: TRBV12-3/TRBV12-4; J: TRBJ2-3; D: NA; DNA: TGTGCCAGCAGAATAAGGGATACGCAGTATTTT; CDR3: CASRIRDTQYF
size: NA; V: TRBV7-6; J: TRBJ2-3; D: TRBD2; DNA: TGTGCCAGCAGCTTAAGGTTCTGGACTAGGCGGAACAACACAGATACGCAGTATTTT; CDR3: CASSLRFWTRRNNTDTQYF
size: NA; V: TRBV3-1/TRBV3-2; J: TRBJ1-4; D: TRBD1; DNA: TGTGCCAGCAGCCAAGGCGGGACAGGGGGTGAAAAACTGTTTTTT; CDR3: CASSQGGTGGEKLFF
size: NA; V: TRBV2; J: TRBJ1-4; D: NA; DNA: TGTGCCAGCAGATGGGACCGTAATGAAAAACTGTTTTTT; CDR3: CASRWDRNEKLFF